There are a few counts of the clone carrying this T cell receptor beta chain. All donors came from Russia, were Caucasian and healthy, and spanned ages about 6 to 100. At least 7 million PBMCs were isolated per sample. The sample belongs to a study of blood T cells in healthy people across ages. CDR3 length equals 15 residues. Germline V CDR1 and CDR2: GTSNPN, SVGIG (reference sequence). V trimming: 1 base; J trimming: 7 bases; junction bases outside the gene matches: 6. Then a second PCR, running roughly 7 to 11 cycles, was carried out with a sample-barcoded 5' primer and a J-beta primer mix. MiXCR, run by TCRdb on the 5' RACE reads, gives a single entry per CDR3 protein. The sample has approximately 810,000 distinct CDR3 sequences, 29% seen once.

The chain joins TRBV30 to TRBJ1-6, with 8 nucleotides matching TRBD1. This clonotype originated in a woman of 80 years or more in good health. The sequenced material came from blood. The CDR3, as DNA: TGTGCCTGGAGTGCCCGGACAGGGCAAAATTCACCCCTCCACTTT. As protein: CAWSARTGQNSPLHF. The full variable domain, completed using reference TRBV30 and TRBJ1-6, is SQTIHQWPATLVQPVGSPLSLECTVEGTSNPNLYWYRQAAGRGLQLLFYSVGIGQISSEVPQNLSASRPQDRQFILSSKKLLLSDSGFYLCAWSARTGQNSPLHFGNGTRLTVT.